This TCR beta chain was sequenced during a study of cytotoxic CD8 clonotypes in ibrutinib-treated CLL (TCRdb year 2021). Regarding the study in general: The cohort included around 15 treatment-naive and fewer than 12 relapsed/refractory patients; around 18 were IGHV unmutated. Partial responses were observed in about 24 patients and complete responses in 2; after a median follow-up of around 68 months, remission was maintained in approximately 14 patients and progression was observed in around twelve. Samples at response were collected after a median of about twelve months of treatment, with a range of about 6 to 36 months. On average, each sample yielded 255,043 productive templates and 94,082 productive rearrangements. Longitudinal samples were obtainable from about 30% of the roughly 90 participants in the trial. Cryopreserved peripheral blood mononuclear cells were obtained prior to treatment, at the time of response, and at either disease progression or sustained remission. Patients were still on ibrutinib when every remission and progressive disease sample was collected.

Each clonotype received, on average, 10x coverage in deep resolution sequencing performed on a MiSeq, where the target depth lay between 1 in 1 million and 1 in 200,000 T cells. The immunoSEQ hsTCRB Kit was used to generate TCR beta libraries. In the original analysis: ImmunoSEQ Data Assistant and ImmunoSEQ Analyzer were used for data analysis, and V, D and J genes were assigned according to IMGT definitions. Clonality was computed as one minus normalized Shannon entropy of productive rearrangement frequencies, ranging from 0 to 1. Public clonotype analysis was restricted to overrepresented clonotypes comprising at least 0.05% of each patient's repertoire. About a dozen age-matched healthy donor repertoires from immuneACCESS were used as controls for clonality. Here the immuneACCESS table is served through TCRdb, limited to in-frame sequences with V and J called. Missing clones are a known gap in these copies; in checked studies unresolved V genes cover under half, and the rest lacks a known reason. From that table come the V and J calls and clone size; the DNA was used to work out D and trimming. For this sample the table gives roughly 250,000 clones, of which roughly 70% were detected only once. Roughly 14% of the sample lies in the top ten.

The time point label here, explained by the study, means: approximately 2 years on ibrutinib. Approximately 2 micrograms of genomic DNA were extracted from cryopreserved PBMCs for TCR beta library preparation. High-throughput TCR beta sequencing was performed on longitudinal blood samples from CLL patients receiving ibrutinib monotherapy. The patients were enrolled in a single-center, open-label phase 2 trial of ibrutinib monotherapy. Here is what the overall study found, with its caveats: Sustained-remission and progressing patients did not have matched sampling times, and lymph node repertoires were not examined. Public clonotypes were found to be uncommon and were observed to contract or remain stable during treatment; the increase in clonality was shown to reflect expansion of private clonotypes at ibrutinib response. Clonality rose at ibrutinib response, remained stable during sustained remission, and dropped back toward baseline at progression. Baseline clonality was found to be higher than that of age-matched healthy donors and was strongly correlated with circulating CD8+ T-cell counts.

A word on this clone: This receptor's antigen is unknown. No base qualities exist here, and no much larger clone lies one base off it.

The germline V gene (reference sequence) supplies CDR1 DFQATT and CDR2 SNEGSKA. Cut back by 6 bases and 3 bases, the V and J ends lie 8 bases apart. From the cysteine through the phenylalanine, the CDR3 covers 11 amino acids. Only CDR3 DNA is held: 33 bases, read in frame from base 1. The sequencing used PBMCs, collected after 24 months of ibrutinib treatment. The receptor was isolated from a human donor with chronic lymphocytic leukemia. This chain joins TRBV20-1 to TRBJ1-1; the D gene cannot be named for sure. The base sequence is TGCAGTGCAAGACCCGACACTGAAGCTTTCTTT. This codes for CSARPDTEAFF.